Included here is one T cell receptor beta chain sequence, with context. The data were obtained in a study of blood T cells in healthy people across ages. PCR was performed a second time for roughly 6 to 12 cycles using a sample-barcoded 5' primer and a J-beta primer mix. TCRdb re-called the 5' RACE reads with MiXCR, one entry per CDR3 protein. The sample has about 760,000 distinct CDR3 sequences, approximately 25% seen once. CDR1 and CDR2 from the germline V gene are SGHTA and FQGNSA. This CDR3 region has 15 residues. The V end was cut by 5 bases, the J end by 5 bases, with 18 bases between. This same sample was also part of a study on T cells of mothers and their children.

This TCR was sampled from a boy aged 5 to 17 in good health. Sequences were obtained from blood. The chain uses TRBV7-2 and TRBJ2-5, with D maybe TRBD1 (6 bases). In DNA form, the CDR3 reads TGTGCCAGCAGCCTCGGACAGTTGAGAGGGGAGACCCAGTACTTC. Translated, it gives CASSLGQLRGETQYF. The complete variable domain, with remaining parts taken from reference TRBV7-2 and TRBJ2-5, reads GAGVSQSPSNKVTEKGKDVELRCDPISGHTALYWYRQSLGQGLEFLIYFQGNSAPDKSGLPSDRFSAERTGGSVSTLTIQRTQQEDSAVYLCASSLGQLRGETQYFGPGTRLLVL.